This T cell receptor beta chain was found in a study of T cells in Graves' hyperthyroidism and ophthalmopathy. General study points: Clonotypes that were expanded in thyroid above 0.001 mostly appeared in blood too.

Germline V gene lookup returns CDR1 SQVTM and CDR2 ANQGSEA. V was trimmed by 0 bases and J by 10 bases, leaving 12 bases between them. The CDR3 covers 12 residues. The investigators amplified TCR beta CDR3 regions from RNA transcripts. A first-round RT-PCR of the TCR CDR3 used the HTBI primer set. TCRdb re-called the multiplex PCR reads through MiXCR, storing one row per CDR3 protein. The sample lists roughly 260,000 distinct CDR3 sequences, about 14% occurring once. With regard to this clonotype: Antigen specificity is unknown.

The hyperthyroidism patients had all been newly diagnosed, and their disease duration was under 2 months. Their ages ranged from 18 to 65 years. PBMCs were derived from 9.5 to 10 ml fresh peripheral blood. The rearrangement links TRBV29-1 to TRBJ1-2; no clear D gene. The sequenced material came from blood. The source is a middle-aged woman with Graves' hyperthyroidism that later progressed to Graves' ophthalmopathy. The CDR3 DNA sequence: TGCAGCGTTGAAGATTTTTCGGCCGCCTACACCTTC. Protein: CSVEDFSAAYTF.